This TCR beta chain was found in a study of T cells in localized non-small cell lung cancer. Repertoires were generated with immunoSEQ multiplex PCR, while TCRdb's copy carries only in-frame clones and drops some. Of about 78,000 clones in the sample, roughly four fifths were seen once. Findings and caveats of the study: Tumor showed lower T cell clonality than uninvolved adjacent lung, where it was highest. Heterogeneity remains possible, as sequencing covered one tumor region only.

The germline CDR1 and CDR2 sequences are MGHRA and YSYEKL. CDR3 length equals 13 residues. V was trimmed by 4 bases and J by 5 bases, leaving 11 bases between them. Regarding this clone: Its target is unknown.

The sample here was peripheral blood, taken before any cancer treatment. The origin of this receptor is a man between 40 and 70 years old with stage I lung adenocarcinoma. The chain couples TRBV4-1 to TRBJ1-2; D might be TRBD1 (5 bases). The CDR3 here is CASSPGGSYGYTF. CDR3 nucleotide sequence: TGCGCCAGCAGCCCCGGGGGATCATATGGCTACACCTTC.